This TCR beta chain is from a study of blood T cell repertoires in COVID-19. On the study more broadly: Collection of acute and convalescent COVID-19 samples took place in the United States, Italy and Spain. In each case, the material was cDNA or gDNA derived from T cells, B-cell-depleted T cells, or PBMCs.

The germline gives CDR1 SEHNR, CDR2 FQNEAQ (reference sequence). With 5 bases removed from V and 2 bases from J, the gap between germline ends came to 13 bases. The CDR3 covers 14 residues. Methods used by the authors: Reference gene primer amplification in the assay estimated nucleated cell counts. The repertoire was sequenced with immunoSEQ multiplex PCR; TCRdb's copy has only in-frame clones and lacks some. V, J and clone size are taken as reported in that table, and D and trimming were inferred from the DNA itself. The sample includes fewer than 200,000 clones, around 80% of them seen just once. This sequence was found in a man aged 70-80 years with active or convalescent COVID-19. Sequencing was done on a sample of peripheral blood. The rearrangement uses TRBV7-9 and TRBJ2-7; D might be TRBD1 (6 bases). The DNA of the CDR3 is TGTGCCAGCAGCACTACCGGGGACACCTACGAGCAGTACTTC. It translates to CASSTTGDTYEQYF.